This TCR beta chain appears in the sequencing data of a study of cytomegalovirus exposure and HLA in healthy donors. The study, taken as a whole, reports: Among TCR beta chains, those listed as cytomegalovirus-associated numbered some 160. In vitro experiments confirmed that three CMV-associated chains were specific for CMV antigens. Excluded were some V segments that proved indistinguishable, including TRBV6-2 and TRBV6-3.

Comment on this clone: Antigen: not known.

Healthy bone marrow donors made up the donors. It was with 60 Vbeta and 13 Jbeta primers that the PCR ran. TCRdb keeps only in-frame clones here, not all; method: immunoSEQ multiplex PCR. The sample has 140,000 or so clones, approximately 79% seen once; the top ten hold around 4.7%. V trimming: 4 bases; J trimming: 5 bases; junction bases outside the gene matches: 3. The CDR3 runs 14 residues. Per the germline V gene, CDR1 is LGHNA and CDR2 is YSLEER. V usage is TRBV4-3 and J usage is TRBJ1-5, with 9 bases aligning to TRBD1. This receptor was identified in a man aged 18 to 30 in good health and CMV-seropositive. Sequencing was done on a sample of PBMCs. CDR3 residues: CASSPDRGYQPQHF. In DNA form, the CDR3 reads TGCGCCAGCAGCCCAGACAGGGGGTATCAGCCCCAGCATTTT.